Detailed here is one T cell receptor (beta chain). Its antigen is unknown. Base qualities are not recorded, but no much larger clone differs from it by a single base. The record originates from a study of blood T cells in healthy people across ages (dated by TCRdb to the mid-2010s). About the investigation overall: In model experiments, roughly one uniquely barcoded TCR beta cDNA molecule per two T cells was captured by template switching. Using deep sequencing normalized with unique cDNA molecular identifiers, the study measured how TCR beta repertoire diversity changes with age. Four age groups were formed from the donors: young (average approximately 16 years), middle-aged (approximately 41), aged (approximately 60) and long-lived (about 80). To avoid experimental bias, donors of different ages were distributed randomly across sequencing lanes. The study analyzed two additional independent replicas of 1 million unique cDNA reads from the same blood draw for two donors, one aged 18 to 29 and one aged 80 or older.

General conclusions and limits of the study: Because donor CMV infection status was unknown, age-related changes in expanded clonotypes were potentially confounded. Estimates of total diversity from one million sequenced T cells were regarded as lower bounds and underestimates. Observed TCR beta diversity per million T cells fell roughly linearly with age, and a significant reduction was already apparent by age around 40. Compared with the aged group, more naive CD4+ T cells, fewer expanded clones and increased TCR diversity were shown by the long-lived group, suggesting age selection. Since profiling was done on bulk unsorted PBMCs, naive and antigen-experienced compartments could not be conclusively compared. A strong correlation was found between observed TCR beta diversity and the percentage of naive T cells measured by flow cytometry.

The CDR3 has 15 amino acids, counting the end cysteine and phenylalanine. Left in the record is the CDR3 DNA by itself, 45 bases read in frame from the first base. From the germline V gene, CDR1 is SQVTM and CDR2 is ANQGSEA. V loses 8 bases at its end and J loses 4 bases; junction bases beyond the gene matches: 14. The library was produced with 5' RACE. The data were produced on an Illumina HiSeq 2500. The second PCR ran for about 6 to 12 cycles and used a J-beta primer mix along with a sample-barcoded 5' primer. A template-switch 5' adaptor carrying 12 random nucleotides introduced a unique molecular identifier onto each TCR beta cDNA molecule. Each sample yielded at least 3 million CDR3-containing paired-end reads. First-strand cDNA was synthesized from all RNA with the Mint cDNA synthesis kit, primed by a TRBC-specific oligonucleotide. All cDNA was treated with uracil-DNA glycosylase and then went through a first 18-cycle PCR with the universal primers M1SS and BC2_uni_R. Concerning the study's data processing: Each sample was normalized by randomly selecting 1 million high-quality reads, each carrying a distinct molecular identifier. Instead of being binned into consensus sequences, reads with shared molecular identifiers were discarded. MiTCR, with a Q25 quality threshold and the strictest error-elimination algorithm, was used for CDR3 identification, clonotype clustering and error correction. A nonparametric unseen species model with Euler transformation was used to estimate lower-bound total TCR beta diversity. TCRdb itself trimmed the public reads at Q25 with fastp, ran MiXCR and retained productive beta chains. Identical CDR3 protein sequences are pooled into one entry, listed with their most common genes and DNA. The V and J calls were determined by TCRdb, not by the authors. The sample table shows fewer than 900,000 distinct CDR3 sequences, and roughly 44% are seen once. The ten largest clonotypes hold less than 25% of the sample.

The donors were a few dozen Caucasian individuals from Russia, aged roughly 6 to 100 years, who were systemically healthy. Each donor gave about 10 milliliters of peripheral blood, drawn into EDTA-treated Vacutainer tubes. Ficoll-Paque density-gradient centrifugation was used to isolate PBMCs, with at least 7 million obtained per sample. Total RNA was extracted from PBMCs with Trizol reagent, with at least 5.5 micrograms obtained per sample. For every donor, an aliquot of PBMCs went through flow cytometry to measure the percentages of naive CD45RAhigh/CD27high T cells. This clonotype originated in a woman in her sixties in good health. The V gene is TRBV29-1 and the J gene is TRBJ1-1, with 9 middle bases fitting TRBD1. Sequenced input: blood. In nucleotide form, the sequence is TGCAGCATTACAGGGGGCATAGAAGTGGGCACTGAAGCTTTCTTT. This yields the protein CSITGGIEVGTEAFF.